Detailed here is one T cell receptor (beta chain). This entry comes from a study of blood T cell repertoires in COVID-19. Study-level information: Specimens from acute and convalescent COVID-19 originated in the United States, Italy and Spain. Sources were T cells, B-cell-depleted T cells, or PBMCs; the material itself was cDNA or gDNA.

Original methodology: The authors estimated nucleated cell counts from reference gene primer amplification. This table comes from immunoSEQ multiplex PCR, and its TCRdb copy is limited to in-frame clones, with some not included. Clone size and the V and J calls come from that table; the DNA yielded D and trimming. Of roughly 380,000 clones in the sample, about 80% were seen once. The CDR3 runs to 14 residues. Germline trimming cut 3 bases from V and 3 bases from J; bases unmatched to any gene: 2. Germline loops: CDR1 LNHDA, CDR2 SQIVND (reference sequence). The source is a human donor with acute or convalescent COVID-19. The donor label of this sample is uncertain. The sequenced sample consisted of peripheral blood. The rearrangement joins TRBV19 to TRBJ2-7; TRBD1 agrees at 10 bases. The CDR3 is CASSMGQGIYEQYF. The CDR3 nucleotides read TGTGCCAGTAGTATGGGACAGGGGATCTACGAGCAGTACTTC.